The 2 T cell receptor beta chains below come from one sample, sequenced in a study of cytomegalovirus exposure and HLA in healthy donors. The PCR was carried out with 60 Vbeta primers and 13 Jbeta primers. Sequencing was performed with immunoSEQ multiplex PCR; in TCRdb, only in-frame clones are kept and a portion is missing. Here the sample spans approximately 200,000 clones, approximately 81% being singletons. The sequencing input was PBMCs. The receptors come from a boy aged 10-17 years in good health and CMV-seronegative.

The chain uses TRBV19 and TRBJ2-7; 9 bases are shared with TRBD1. The length of the CDR3 is 15 residues. The V segment lost 7 bases and the J segment 0 bases; nucleotides outside the gene matches: 7. Per germline, CDR1 LNHDA and CDR2 SQIVND (reference sequence). The CDR3 nucleotides read TGTGCCAGTACCCCTGGGACAGGGAGCTCCTACGAGCAGTACTTC. Its protein product is CASTPGTGSSYEQYF. The complete variable domain, with remaining parts taken from reference TRBV19 and TRBJ2-7, reads DGGITQSPKYLFRKEGQNVTLSCEQNLNHDAMYWYRQDPGQGLRLIYYSQIVNDFQKGDIAEGYSVSREKKESFPLTVTSAQKNPTAFYLCASTPGTGSSYEQYFGPGTRLTVT.

This rearrangement joins TRBV5-4 to TRBJ1-4, with 7 bases identical to TRBD1. J was trimmed by 3 bases and V by 3 bases; bases with no gene match: 5. CDR1 is SGHNT, CDR2 YYREEE, per germline (reference sequence). The CDR3 consists of 15 residues. CDR3: CASSSQGGANEKLFF. The CDR3 nucleotides are TGTGCCAGCAGCTCCCAGGGGGGTGCTAATGAAAAACTGTTTTTT.